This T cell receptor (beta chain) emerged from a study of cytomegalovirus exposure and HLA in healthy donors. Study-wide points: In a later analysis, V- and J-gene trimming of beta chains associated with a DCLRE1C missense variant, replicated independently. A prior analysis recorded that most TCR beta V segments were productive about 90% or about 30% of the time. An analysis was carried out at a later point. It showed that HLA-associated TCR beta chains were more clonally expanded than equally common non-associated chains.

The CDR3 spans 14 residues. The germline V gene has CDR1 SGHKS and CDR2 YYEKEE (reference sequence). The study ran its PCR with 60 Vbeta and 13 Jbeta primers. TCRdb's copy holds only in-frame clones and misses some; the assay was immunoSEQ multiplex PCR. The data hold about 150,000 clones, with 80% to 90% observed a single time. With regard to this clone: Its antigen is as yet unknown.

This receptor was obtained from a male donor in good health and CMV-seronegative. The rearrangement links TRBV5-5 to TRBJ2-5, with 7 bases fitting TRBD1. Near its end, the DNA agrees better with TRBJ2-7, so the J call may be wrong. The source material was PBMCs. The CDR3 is CASSNDRANYEQYF. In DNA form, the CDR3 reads TGTGCCAGCAGCAACGACAGGGCGAATTACGAGCAGTACTTC.